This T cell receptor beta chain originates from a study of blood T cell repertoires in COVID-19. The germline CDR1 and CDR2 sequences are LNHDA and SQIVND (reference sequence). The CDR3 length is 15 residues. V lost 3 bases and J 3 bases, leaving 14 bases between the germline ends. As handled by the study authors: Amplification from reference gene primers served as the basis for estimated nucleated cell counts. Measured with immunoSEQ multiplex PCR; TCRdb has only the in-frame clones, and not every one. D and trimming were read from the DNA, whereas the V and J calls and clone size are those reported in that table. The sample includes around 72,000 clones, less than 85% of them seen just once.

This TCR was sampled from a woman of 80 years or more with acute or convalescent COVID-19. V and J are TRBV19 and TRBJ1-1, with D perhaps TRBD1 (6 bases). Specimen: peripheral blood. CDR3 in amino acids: CASSIGPAGDTEAFF. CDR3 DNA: TGTGCCAGTAGTATCGGGCCGGCAGGGGACACTGAAGCTTTCTTT.